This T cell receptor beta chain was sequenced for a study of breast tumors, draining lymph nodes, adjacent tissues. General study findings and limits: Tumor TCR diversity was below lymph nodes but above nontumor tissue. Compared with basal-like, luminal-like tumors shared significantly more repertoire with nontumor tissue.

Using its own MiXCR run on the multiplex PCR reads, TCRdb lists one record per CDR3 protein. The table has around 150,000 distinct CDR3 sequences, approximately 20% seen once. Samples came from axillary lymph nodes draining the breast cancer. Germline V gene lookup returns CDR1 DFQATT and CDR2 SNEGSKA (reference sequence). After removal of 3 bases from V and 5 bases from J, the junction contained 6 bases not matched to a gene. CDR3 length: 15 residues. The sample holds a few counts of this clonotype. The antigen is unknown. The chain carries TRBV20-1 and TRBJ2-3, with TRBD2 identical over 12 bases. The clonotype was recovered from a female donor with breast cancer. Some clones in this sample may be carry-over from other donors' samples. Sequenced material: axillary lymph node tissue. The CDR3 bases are TGCAGTGCTAGGCTTCCGGGACTAGCGGGAGATACGCAGTATTTT. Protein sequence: CSARLPGLAGDTQYF.